The clone carrying this T cell receptor beta chain was detected a few times. Its antigen is not known. The data originate from a study of cytomegalovirus exposure and HLA in healthy donors. Findings and caveats of the study: Later on, an analysis showed TCR association rates differing by HLA locus, with DRB1 the most and HLA-C the fewest.

The study ran its PCR with 60 Vbeta and 13 Jbeta primers. Profiling relied on immunoSEQ multiplex PCR, and the TCRdb table lists in-frame clones only, not all of them. The sample lists some 76,000 clones, approximately 81% occurring once. Sequenced input: PBMCs. This receptor was taken from a woman aged 40 to 55 in good health and CMV-seropositive.

DNA for the CDR3: TGCGCCAGCAGCCAAGGGGCGTCGATGAACACTGAAGCTTTCTTT. Residues: CASSQGASMNTEAFF. The V and J genes are TRBV4-1 and TRBJ1-1; D gene ambiguous. Germline V CDR1 and CDR2: MGHRA, YSYEKL. CDR3 length: 15 amino acids. The V end lost 1 base, the J end lost 0 bases, and 9 bases lay between the germline ends.